Listed below are T cell receptor beta chains from one sample, sequenced in a study of cytomegalovirus exposure and HLA in healthy donors. Data came from immunoSEQ multiplex PCR; TCRdb stores just in-frame clones and leaves some out. The data show about 97,000 clones, with under 85% seen just once and approximately 2% held by the top ten. Material: PBMCs. These receptors all come from a woman in her 40s in good health and CMV-seronegative. CDR3s include the opening cysteine and the closing phenylalanine or tryptophan. The D gene is left open where the match is weak. Some rows have no size entry. The others give once, few or many, or a class for an expanded clone.

V	size	J	D	CDR3	DNA
TRBV6-5	-	TRBJ2-1	-	CASSLSSSYNEQFF	TGTGCCAGCAGTTTGTCTAGCAGCTACAATGAGCAGTTCTTC
TRBV18	once	TRBJ2-5	TRBD2	CASSGTSGSEETQYF	TGTGCCAGCTCAGGGACTAGCGGGAGCGAAGAGACCCAGTACTTC
TRBV5-1	few	TRBJ2-6	-	CASSLVEGAGANVLTF	TGCGCCAGCAGCTTGGTGGAGGGAGCTGGGGCCAACGTCCTGACTTTC
TRBV6-6	once	TRBJ2-2	-	CASRPTGSTGELFF	TGTGCCAGCAGGCCAACAGGAAGCACCGGGGAGCTGTTTTTT
TRBV27	-	TRBJ2-3	TRBD1	CASSLDRATDTQYF	TGTGCCAGCAGTTTAGACAGGGCCACAGATACGCAGTATTTT
TRBV6-5	-	TRBJ2-7	TRBD2	CASISGTREQYF	TGTGCCAGCATCTCTGGGACTAGAGAGCAGTACTTC
TRBV11-1	-	TRBJ1-2	-	CASSLGRTRSGYTF	TGTGCCAGCAGCTTAGGAAGGACAAGGAGCGGCTACACCTTC
TRBV9	-	TRBJ2-1	-	CASNEGRRSNEQFF	TGTGCCAGCAACGAAGGGAGGAGAAGCAATGAGCAGTTCTTC
TRBV7-9	once	TRBJ2-2	-	CASSMGGAGELFF	TGTGCCAGCTCGATGGGCGGGGCCGGGGAGCTGTTTTTT
TRBV19	-	TRBJ2-4	TRBD2	CASSIGGVTSLKNIQYF	TGTGCCAGTAGTATCGGGGGGGTCACTAGCCTAAAAAACATTCAGTACTTC
TRBV6-4	few	TRBJ2-3	-	CASSEGAGDSTDTQYF	TGTGCCAGCAGTGAAGGGGCAGGGGATTCCACAGATACGCAGTATTTT
TRBV28	-	TRBJ1-1	-	CASSLEGMNTEAFF	TGTGCCAGCAGTTTGGAGGGGATGAACACTGAAGCTTTCTTT
TRBV7-3	-	TRBJ2-7	TRBD1	CASSLISAGGEDSYEQYF	TGTGCCAGCAGCTTAATTAGCGCAGGGGGCGAAGACTCCTACGAGCAGTACTTC
TRBV18	-	TRBJ1-5	-	CASSPSQNQPQHF	TGTGCCAGCTCACCGTCGCAGAATCAGCCCCAGCATTTT
TRBV2	few	TRBJ2-7	TRBD2	CASTGTSDYEQYF	TGTGCCAGCACAGGGACTAGCGACTACGAGCAGTACTTC
TRBV9	once	TRBJ2-5	TRBD1	CASSGGQGAGETQYF	TGTGCCAGCAGCGGGGGCCAGGGGGCGGGAGAGACCCAGTACTTC
TRBV29-1	-	TRBJ2-2	-	CSVGGMNPGELFF	TGCAGCGTTGGAGGAATGAATCCCGGGGAGCTGTTTTTT
TRBV4-2	few	TRBJ1-2	TRBD1	CASSQRGQGGGYTF	TGTGCCAGCAGCCAAAGAGGACAGGGAGGTGGCTACACCTTC
TRBV15	few	TRBJ2-7	TRBD1	CATSRGQGVDEQYF	TGTGCCACCAGCAGAGGACAGGGGGTAGACGAGCAGTACTTC
TRBV28	few	TRBJ2-1	TRBD2	CASRLAGVNEQFF	TGTGCCAGCAGACTAGCGGGAGTCAATGAGCAGTTCTTC
TRBV2	-	TRBJ2-1	-	CASSGSPYNEQFF	TGTGCCAGCAGTGGAAGCCCCTACAATGAGCAGTTCTTC
TRBV7-2	-	TRBJ2-7	-	CASSSSSLEYEQYF	TGTGCCAGCAGCTCCAGCAGCCTAGAGTACGAGCAGTACTTC
TRBV6-1	-	TRBJ2-1	TRBD2	CASKTSGRSRGQFF	TGTGCCAGCAAGACTAGCGGGAGGTCCCGGGGACAGTTCTTC
TRBV4-1	-	TRBJ2-3	TRBD2	CASSQEGLAGVNTQYF	TGCGCCAGCAGCCAAGAAGGACTAGCGGGAGTTAATACGCAGTATTTT
TRBV5-1	-	TRBJ1-4	-	CASSGGPGGEKLFF	TGCGCCAGCAGCGGGGGACCCGGGGGGGAAAAACTGTTTTTT
TRBV6-6	-	TRBJ2-5	TRBD2	CASRTPGLGGETQYF	TGTGCCAGCAGGACACCGGGACTAGGGGGGGAGACCCAGTACTTC
TRBV5-5	-	TRBJ2-1	TRBD1	CASSTTGVVYNEQFF	TGTGCCAGCAGCACCACAGGGGTTGTCTACAATGAGCAGTTCTTC
TRBV21-1	-	TRBJ1-1	-	CASSIVGHIMNTEAFF	TGTGCCAGCAGCATTGTGGGACATATCATGAACACTGAAGCTTTCTTT
TRBV28	-	TRBJ2-7	TRBD2	CASSLEVTSGKDSYEQYF	TGTGCCAGCAGTTTAGAGGTGACTAGCGGGAAAGATTCCTACGAGCAGTACTTC
TRBV5-1	-	TRBJ1-1	TRBD1	CASSLVAFVTGGTEAFF	TGCGCCAGCAGCTTGGTCGCTTTCGTCACAGGGGGCACTGAAGCTTTCTTT
TRBV7-9	-	TRBJ2-1	-	CASSLSSSSYNEQFF	TGTGCCAGCAGCTTATCCTCCAGCTCCTACAATGAGCAGTTCTTC
TRBV28	-	TRBJ1-4	-	CAALGREKLFF	TGTGCCGCCCTTGGGAGGGAAAAACTGTTTTTT
TRBV21-1	-	TRBJ2-1	-	CASSKGRQGRGYNEQFF	TGTGCCAGCAGCAAAGGTAGGCAGGGGCGAGGATACAATGAGCAGTTCTTC
TRBV11-2	-	TRBJ2-3	-	CASSFRGGIADTQYF	TGTGCCAGCAGCTTTAGAGGCGGGATAGCAGATACGCAGTATTTT
TRBV14	-	TRBJ2-7	-	CASSQVSSYEQYF	TGTGCCAGCAGCCAAGTTTCCAGCTACGAGCAGTACTTC
TRBV7-3	once	TRBJ1-2	TRBD1	CASSLGTGEYGYTF	TGTGCCAGCAGCTTGGGGACAGGGGAGTATGGCTACACCTTC